This is a list of T cell receptor beta chains from one sample in a study of T cells in Graves' hyperthyroidism and ophthalmopathy. A single record per CDR3 protein comes from TCRdb applying MiXCR to the multiplex PCR reads. This sample has around 540,000 distinct CDR3 sequences, with roughly 46% found just once. Material for sequencing was peripheral blood or thyroid tissue (not recorded which). The receptors were sampled from a woman aged 18-29 years with Graves' hyperthyroidism. Each CDR3 is given with its conserved first and last residue. The order of the fields is clone size, V gene, J gene, D gene, CDR3 DNA, CDR3 protein. A D gene is named only where the DNA matches it firmly. Clone size is shown for a subset of rows, as once, few, many or a class of expanded clone.

>-|TRBV7-2|TRBJ2-6|-
TGTGCCGCAACTCTTTCCGGGGCCAACGTCCTGACTTTC
CAATLSGANVLTF
>few|TRBV4-1|TRBJ1-5|-
TGCGCCAGCAGCCGACCTGGGATGGCTCGTAGGCCCCAGCATTTT
CASSRPGMARRPQHF
>-|TRBV6-5|TRBJ1-4|TRBD1
TGTGCCAGCAGTTCCAGGGGGCGAATGAGCGAAAAACTGTTTTTT
CASSSRGRMSEKLFF
>few|TRBV10-3|TRBJ1-4|-
TGTGCCACCCTAACAGTCCGGACCGTAGAAAAACTGTTTTTT
CATLTVRTVEKLFF
>few|TRBV7-9|TRBJ2-3|TRBD1
TGTGCCAGCAGTCGGGACAGTAGCACAGATACGCAGTATTTT
CASSRDSSTDTQYF
>-|TRBV30|TRBJ2-7|-
TGTGCCTGGACAGGCGGATCCTACGAGCAGTACTTC
CAWTGGSYEQYF
>-|TRBV5-8|TRBJ1-1|-
TGTGCCAGCAGCTTACCAGGGGACGACACTGAAGCTTTCTTT
CASSLPGDDTEAFF
>-|TRBV19|TRBJ1-5|TRBD1
TGTGCCACTAAAGAAGAGGGGGCTAGCAATCAGCCCCAGCATTTT
CATKEEGASNQPQHF
>-|TRBV14|TRBJ1-1|TRBD1
TGTGCCAGCAGCCCCACTGCTCGGGCAGGGGGAAAGAACACTGAAGCTTTCTTT
CASSPTARAGGKNTEAFF
>many|TRBV29-1|TRBJ1-2|-
TGCAGCGTTGAGACCGGGCTTTGGGATGGCTACACCTTC
CSVETGLWDGYTF
>-|TRBV29-1|TRBJ1-5|-
TGCAGCGTGGGGGGAGGGTTACAGCCCCAGCATTTT
CSVGGGLQPQHF
>-|TRBV25-1|TRBJ1-2|TRBD1
TGCGCCAGCAGCCAAGGACAGGGTTACTATGGCTACACCTTC
CASSQGQGYYGYTF
>-|TRBV10-3|TRBJ2-5|-
TGTGCCAGCAGTTTCCTAGGGGACCCCCAAGAGACCCAGTACTTC
CASSFLGDPQETQYF
>-|TRBV6-6|TRBJ2-7|TRBD1
TGTGCCAGCAGATTGGGGACAGGGACCTACGAGCAGTACTTC
CASRLGTGTYEQYF
>-|TRBV5-1|TRBJ2-5|TRBD2
TGCGCCAGCAGCTCGACTAGCGAACAAGAGACCCAGTACTTC
CASSSTSEQETQYF
>-|TRBV7-2|TRBJ2-7|TRBD2
TGTGCCAGCAGCCCGCGTGTTTTGGCTAGCGGGAGCTACGAGCAGTACTTC
CASSPRVLASGSYEQYF
>-|TRBV20-1|TRBJ1-1|TRBD1
TGCAGTGCTAGAAACCCTGGACAGGGGGGCACTGAAGCTTTCTTT
CSARNPGQGGTEAFF
>-|TRBV7-9|TRBJ1-4|-
TGTGCCAGCAGCCCTAGAGACCCGGCAGATGAAAAACTGTTTTTT
CASSPRDPADEKLFF
>-|TRBV7-8|TRBJ2-2|TRBD2
TGTGCCAGCAGCGCCTGGACTAGCGGACCCACCGGGGAGCTGTTTTTT
CASSAWTSGPTGELFF
>-|TRBV20-1|TRBJ1-2|-
TGCAGTGCTTGGGTTGATCGAAACTATGGCTACACCTTC
CSAWVDRNYGYTF
>-|TRBV5-1|TRBJ1-2|-
TGCGCCAGCAGCTACCCGGGACCCCCTTATGGCTACACCTTC
CASSYPGPPYGYTF
>-|TRBV9|TRBJ2-7|-
TGTGCCAGCAGCGTAGAGGGGGGCCTATTGTACGAGCAGTACTTC
CASSVEGGLLYEQYF
>-|TRBV25-1|TRBJ1-2|-
TGTGCCAGCAGTGAATATGGGGAAAGGTTCGGCTACACCTTC
CASSEYGERFGYTF
>-|TRBV7-9|TRBJ2-5|-
TGTGCCAGCAGCTTTGGGGGGACCCAGTACTTC
CASSFGGTQYF
>many|TRBV7-2|TRBJ1-5|TRBD1
TGTGCCAGCAGCCCCGGGACAGGGGGCAATCAGCCCCAGCATTTT
CASSPGTGGNQPQHF
>few|TRBV7-2|TRBJ1-2|-
TGTGCCAGCAGCTCCTACCTCAGTGAGGGAGGGGTAGGCTACACCTTC
CASSSYLSEGGVGYTF
>-|TRBV7-2|TRBJ2-5|-
TGTGCCAGCACCGTAGCGGTCCTGGGAGAGACCCAGTACTTC
CASTVAVLGETQYF